This TCR beta chain comes out of a study of CXCR3-negative and CXCR3-positive naive CD8 T cells. Triplicate sorts of 300,000 cells per CD8+ subset. Naive cells were sorted as CD45RO-, CCR7+, CD27+ and CD95-. Study-wide findings and caveats: Comparison of naive cells showed more hydrophobic TRB CDR3s in CXCR3-positive than in CXCR3-negative naive cells.

In terms of frequency, this clonotype is medium-sized. Antigen: not known. CDR1 is SGHVS and CDR2 is FNYEAQ in the germline V gene. This CDR3 region has 13 residues. UMI-labeled 5' RACE yielded the TRB cDNA libraries. One entry per CDR3 protein, without DNA, is what TCRdb gives after re-calling the 5' RACE reads. The listing contains some 9,600 distinct CDR3 sequences. Sequenced material: naive CXCR3- CD8+ T cells from blood. Subset in this sample: CD45RO-CCR7+CD27+CD95- naive CD8+ T cells lacking CXCR3 (TNR3-). The origin of this receptor is a human donor in good health. Some clones in this sample may be carry-over from other donors' samples. This chain joins TRBV7-6 and TRBJ1-1. This CDR3 is CASSSTPITEAFF.